Each of the 14 T cell receptor beta chains below was sequenced from the same sample in a study of control samples from healthy donors and cancer patients (dated by TCRdb to the early 2020s). The library was made by the immunoSEQ multiplex PCR assay. TCRdb retrieved this table from immuneACCESS and kept in-frame rearrangements only. Not all clones are present; in checked studies, unresolved V genes account for under half, and no reason is known for the remainder. In this sample the table shows about 63,000 clones, almost 85% of which occur a single time. The top ten clones comprise roughly 5.5% of the sample. The sequencing input was blood. All receptors come from a man between 35 and 55 years old in good health.

This chain uses TRBV9 with TRBJ2-1; the match to TRBD2 covers 11 bases. CDR3 length: 16 amino acids. After removal of 0 bases from V and 10 bases from J, the junction contained 9 bases not matched to a gene. The V gene's germline CDR1 is SGDLS and CDR2 YYNGEE. CDR3: CASSVAGIAGGTEQFF. The CDR3 nucleotides read TGTGCCAGCAGCGTAGCTGGAATAGCGGGAGGGACGGAGCAGTTCTTC.

The chain recombines TRBV7-2 with TRBJ2-1; 10 nucleotides align to TRBD2. The V gene end was trimmed by 6 bases and the J gene end by 7 bases; junction bases not matched to a gene: 9. The germline V gene has CDR1 SGHTA and CDR2 FQGNSA. This CDR3 contains 15 residues. The CDR3 loop reads CASSFLAGVQNEQFF. The DNA for the CDR3 is TGTGCCAGCAGTTTTCTAGCGGGAGTTCAGAATGAGCAGTTCTTC.

This clone has a handful of counts. This chain uses TRBV3-1 (or the pseudogene TRBV3-2) with TRBJ2-7; possible D gene TRBD2, 5 bases. The CDR3 is 15 amino acids. Germline V CDR1 and CDR2: LGHDT, YNNKEL (reference sequence). Trimming left V 1 base short and J 0 bases short, with 10 bases between. This CDR3 is CASSQVASSSYEQYF. The CDR3 DNA reads as TGTGCCAGCAGCCAAGTCGCTAGCAGCTCCTACGAGCAGTACTTC.

V is TRBV12-3 or TRBV12-4 and J is TRBJ1-6; 9 bases line up with TRBD1. There are 13 residues in the CDR3. The ends lost 6 bases at V and 8 bases at J; junction bases unmatched: 2. In nucleotides, the CDR3 is TGTGCCAGCAGGGGACAGGGCGATTCACCCCTCCACTTT. It specifies CASRGQGDSPLHF.

The genes are TRBV6-6 and TRBJ1-6, with D unresolved. Germline assignment: CDR1 MNHNY and CDR2 SVGAGI (reference sequence). V was shortened by 8 bases and J by 3 bases, with 8 bases between the two germline ends. The CDR3 spans 13 residues. CDR3 region: CASRGVYNSPLHF. The CDR3 region has the DNA TGTGCCAGCCGTGGGGTCTATAATTCACCCCTCCACTTT.

The chain recombines TRBV28 with TRBJ1-2, with TRBD1 matching 8 bases. V trimming: 6 bases; J trimming: 3 bases; junction bases outside the gene matches: 9. The CDR3 extends over 15 amino acids. The V gene's germline CDR1 is MDHEN and CDR2 SYDVKM. CDR3 region: CASRSPQGADYGYTF. DNA of the CDR3: TGTGCCAGCAGATCCCCTCAGGGGGCGGACTATGGCTACACCTTC.

The CDR3 region has the DNA TGTGCCAGCAGCGTACAGGCCCACACTGAAGCTTTCTTT. Protein product: CASSVQAHTEAFF. This rearrangement joins TRBV7-3 to TRBJ1-1; TRBD1 is a possible D gene (5 bases). The CDR3 contains 13 residues. The V end was cut by 5 bases, the J end by 3 bases, with 10 bases between. CDR1 SGHTA and CDR2 FQGTGA come from the germline V gene.

The chain carries TRBV5-1 and TRBJ2-2; D gene unclear. V was pared by 4 bases and J by 11 bases, with 12 bases between. Looked up from germline, CDR1 is SGHRS and CDR2 is YFSETQ. The length of the CDR3 is 12 residues. The CDR3, as DNA: TGCGCCAGCAGCCTCGGTCCCCGAGAGCTGTTTTTT. Translated: CASSLGPRELFF. Using reference TRBV5-1 and TRBJ2-2 for the parts outside the CDR3, the full variable domain is KAGVTQTPRYLIKTRGQQVTLSCSPISGHRSVSWYQQTPGQGLQFLFEYFSETQRNKGNFPGRFSGRQFSNSRSEMNVSTLELGDSALYLCASSLGPRELFFGEGSRLTVL.

The chain uses TRBV7-6 and TRBJ2-3; the D gene is possibly TRBD2 (6 bases). This CDR3 is built from 16 residues. Germline V CDR1 and CDR2: SGHVS, FNYEAQ. V was cut by 0 bases and J by 0 bases, with 10 bases left in between. CDR3 amino acids: CASSLAAGTSTDTQYF. The CDR3 DNA sequence: TGTGCCAGCAGCTTAGCCGCCGGGACTAGCACAGATACGCAGTATTTT.

This chain joins TRBV21-1 and TRBJ1-2. TRBV21-1 corresponds to a pseudogene. There are 19 residues in the CDR3. The CDR3 spells CASSPTLPETSPYNYGYTF. Here the CDR3 DNA reads TGTGCCAGCAGCCCCACGCTTCCAGAGACCTCACCCTATAACTATGGCTACACCTTC.

This rearrangement joins TRBV6-4 to TRBJ2-1, with 10 bases fitting TRBD2. The CDR3 has 13 amino acids. After removal of 5 bases from V and 7 bases from J, the junction contained 2 bases not matched to a gene. Germline CDR1 MRHNA, CDR2 SNTAGT. The DNA of the CDR3 is TGTGCCAGCAGTAGCGGGAGGGGGAATGAGCAGTTCTTC. The encoded protein is CASSSGRGNEQFF.

This clone was found once. Here the CDR3 reads CASSSGTPPSYEQYF. The DNA for the CDR3 is TGTGCCAGCAGTTCCGGGACACCACCCTCCTACGAGCAGTACTTC. The chain links TRBV6-2 or TRBV6-3 to TRBJ2-7; D is possibly TRBD1 (6 bases). Germline loops: CDR1 MNHEY, CDR2 SVGEGT. The CDR3 extends over 15 amino acids. V dropped 4 bases and J dropped 0 bases, with 13 bases sitting between them.

This clone was observed a handful of times. The chain uses TRBV10-3 and TRBJ2-1, with TRBD2 identical over 10 bases. V trimming: 2 bases; J trimming: 5 bases; junction bases outside the gene matches: 15. Germline CDR1 reads ENHRY; CDR2 reads SYGVKD. The CDR3 spans 19 residues. CDR3 DNA: TGTGCCATCAGTGAGGACAGTATCCTTAGCGGGAGGACTCACAATGAGCAGTTCTTC. Protein sequence: CAISEDSILSGRTHNEQFF.

The chain joins TRBV19 to TRBJ2-2; TRBD1 matches 9 bases. J gave up 7 bases and V 6 bases, and 6 bases lay outside the gene matches. Germline CDR1 is LNHDA and CDR2 is SQIVND (reference sequence). The CDR3 length is 14 residues. The CDR3 DNA reads TGTGCCAGTAGCCGGGACAGGGTCAACGGGGAGCTGTTTTTT. Its translation is CASSRDRVNGELFF.